The entry below describes one TCR beta chain. Its recognized antigen is unknown. Base-call qualities are not available, and no considerably larger clone is one nucleotide away. The sample originates from a study of blood T cell repertoires in COVID-19 (TCRdb year 2020). For the study in its entirety: Samples from collaborators originated in the United States, Italy and Spain and spanned both the acute and convalescent phases of COVID-19. Sample metadata almost always included a de-identified subject ID, COVID-19 status, age in years and sex. Where available, HLA class I and class II types were obtained from metadata supplied by the sample provider rather than from assay-based typing. The repertoires were released in a freely available public database meant as a resource for research on the immune response to SARS-CoV-2. The samples were drawn from the first 160 participants of the ongoing ImmuneRACE study and from roughly 1,300 subjects provided by 6 global collaborators. Deeply sampled blood TCRbeta repertoires from subjects exposed to, actively infected with, or recovered from COVID-19 were included in the dataset. The prospective study material was composed of cDNA or gDNA derived from T cells, B-cell-depleted T cells, or PBMCs.

General conclusions and limits of the study: How much clinical and demographic metadata was included differed by source and by participant, and the metadata was provided uncurated.

From its cysteine to its phenylalanine, the CDR3 spans 13 amino acids. The sequence is cut down to CDR3 DNA, 39 bases in frame from base 1. V sheds 5 bases and J sheds 4 bases, leaving 11 bases between their ends. Samples from volunteer blood donors who had recovered from COVID-19 were contributed by a second Seattle source. Whole blood was collected in K2EDTA tubes by collaborating institutions according to the institutions' own protocols. For TCRbeta analysis, collaborators shipped samples in one of three forms: frozen whole blood, isolated PBMCs, or DNA extracted from either of those sample types. TCRbeta CDR3 regions were amplified from genomic DNA using the immunoSEQ Assay, a bias-controlled multiplex PCR. In the original analysis: Within the assay, amplification of reference gene primers was used to estimate how many nucleated cells each sample contained. Sequence reads were collapsed and filtered to measure the absolute abundance of every unique TCRbeta CDR3 rearrangement. For each sample, productive Simpson clonality was calculated as the square root of Simpson's diversity index over productive rearrangements. Held by TCRdb, this immuneACCESS table contains in-frame sequences only and omits some clones. Under half of the omission traces to an unresolved V gene where checked; the cause of the rest is unknown. That table is the source of V, J and clone size, and D and trimming were worked out from the DNA. Present in this sample are 250,000 to 300,000 clones, around 90% of which were seen just once. Roughly 2% of the sample belongs to the ten largest clones.

The chain employs TRBV12-3 or TRBV12-4 and TRBJ1-1, with no D gene named confidently. The sequenced sample consisted of peripheral blood. This sequence was found in a woman aged 45 to 65 who had recovered from COVID-19. The CDR3 reads as follows: CASSGPRGTEAFF. The DNA is as follows: TGTGCCAGCAGTGGTCCCCGAGGCACTGAAGCTTTCTTT.